This T cell receptor (beta chain) was sequenced in a study of T cells in Graves' hyperthyroidism and ophthalmopathy. The CDR3 regions of TCR beta were amplified from RNA transcripts. When the TCR CDR3 underwent first-round RT-PCR, the HTBI primer set was used. TCRdb re-called the multiplex PCR reads with MiXCR, one entry per CDR3 protein. The sample has 700,000 to 950,000 distinct CDR3 sequences; just over 35% are singletons. This clonotype has a count of ten or more. These patients, aged 18 to 65, had recently diagnosed hyperthyroidism lasting under 2 months. Patients were excluded because of uncontrolled infection, other autoimmune disease, pregnancy or lactation. With 5 bases removed from V and 4 bases from J, the gap between germline ends came to 20 bases. From germline, CDR1 is MNHEY and CDR2 SVGAGI. This CDR3 region has 16 residues.

This rearrangement joins TRBV6-5 to TRBJ1-1; possible D gene TRBD1, 6 bases. The sequenced material came from blood. This receptor was identified in a woman in her thirties or forties with Graves' hyperthyroidism. CDR3 loop: CASSPLQGLATTEAFF. DNA for the CDR3: TGTGCCAGCAGTCCTCTCCAGGGGTTGGCGACCACTGAAGCTTTCTTT.